This T cell receptor (beta chain) was recorded in a study of blood T cell repertoires in COVID-19. About the research overall: Sites in the United States, Italy and Spain provided acute and convalescent COVID-19 samples. Nucleic acid was either cDNA or gDNA, and it came from T cells, B-cell-depleted T cells, or PBMCs.

In the original processing: Estimates of nucleated cell counts were drawn from the amplification of reference gene primers. Here immunoSEQ multiplex PCR was the method, and the copy in TCRdb shows in-frame clones only, minus some. From that table come the V and J calls and clone size; the DNA was used to work out D and trimming. The sample includes under 150,000 clones, about 85% of them seen just once. Trimming at V came to 5 bases and at J to 0 bases, leaving 16 bases not matched to a gene. Germline CDR1 and CDR2: LNHDA and SQIVND (reference sequence). The CDR3 is 21 amino acids. The material sequenced was peripheral blood. This chain joins TRBV19 and TRBJ1-6; 10 bases match TRBD1. This sequence was found in a man aged 70 or older with acute or convalescent COVID-19. DNA for the CDR3: TGTGCCAGTAGTCCGAGGGGGACAGGGGTATATCTAAGCTCCTATAATTCACCCCTCCACTTT. Its protein product is CASSPRGTGVYLSSYNSPLHF.